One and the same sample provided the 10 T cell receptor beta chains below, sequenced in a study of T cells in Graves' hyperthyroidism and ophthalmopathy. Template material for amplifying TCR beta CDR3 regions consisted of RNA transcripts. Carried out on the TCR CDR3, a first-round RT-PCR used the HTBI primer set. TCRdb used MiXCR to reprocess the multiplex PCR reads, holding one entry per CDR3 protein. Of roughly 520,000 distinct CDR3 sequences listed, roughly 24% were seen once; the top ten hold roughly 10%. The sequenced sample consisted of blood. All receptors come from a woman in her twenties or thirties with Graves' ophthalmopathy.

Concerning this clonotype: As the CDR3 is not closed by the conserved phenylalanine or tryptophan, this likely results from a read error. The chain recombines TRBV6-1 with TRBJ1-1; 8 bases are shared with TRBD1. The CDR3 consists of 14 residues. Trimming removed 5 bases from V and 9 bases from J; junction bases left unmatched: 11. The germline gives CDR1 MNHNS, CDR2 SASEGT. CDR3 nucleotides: TGTGCCAGCAGTCTCTCCTCCCGGACAGGGCAAGCTTTCCTT. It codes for CASSLSSRTGQAFL.

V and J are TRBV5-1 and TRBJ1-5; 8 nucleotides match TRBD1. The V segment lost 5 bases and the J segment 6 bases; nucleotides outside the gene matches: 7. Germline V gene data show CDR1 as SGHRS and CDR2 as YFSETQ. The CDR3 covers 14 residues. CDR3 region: CASSPGQVRQPQHF. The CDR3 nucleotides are TGCGCCAGCAGTCCGGGACAGGTCCGTCAGCCCCAGCATTTT.

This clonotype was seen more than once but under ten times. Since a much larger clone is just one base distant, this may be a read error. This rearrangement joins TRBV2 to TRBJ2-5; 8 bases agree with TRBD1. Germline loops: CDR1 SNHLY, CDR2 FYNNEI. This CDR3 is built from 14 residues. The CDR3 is CASRSGTGTETKYF. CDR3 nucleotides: TGTGCCAGCAGATCCGGGACAGGTACAGAGACCAAGTACTTC.

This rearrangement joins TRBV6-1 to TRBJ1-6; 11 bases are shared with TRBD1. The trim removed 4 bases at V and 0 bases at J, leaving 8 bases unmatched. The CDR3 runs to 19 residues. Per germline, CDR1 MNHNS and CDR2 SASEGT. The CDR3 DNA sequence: TGTGCCAGCAGTGGGAGGGACAGGGGGATCAGCTCCTATAATTCACCCCTCCACTTT. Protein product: CASSGRDRGISSYNSPLHF.

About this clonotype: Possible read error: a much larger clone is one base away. The CDR3 DNA follows: TGTGCCAGCCTATTCCTAGGGGGGGGATTTGATGGCTACACCTTC. Amino acids: CASLFLGGGFDGYTF. The gene calls are TRBV28 and TRBJ1-2; D perhaps matches TRBD1 (6 bases). Germline CDR1 is MDHEN and CDR2 is SYDVKM. V was cut by 8 bases and J by 6 bases, with 22 bases left in between. There are 15 residues in the CDR3.

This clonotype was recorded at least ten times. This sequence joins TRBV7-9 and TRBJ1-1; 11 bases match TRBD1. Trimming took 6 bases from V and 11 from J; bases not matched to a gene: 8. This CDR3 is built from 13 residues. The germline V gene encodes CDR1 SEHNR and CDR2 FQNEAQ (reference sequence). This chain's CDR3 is CASREGQGGIAFF. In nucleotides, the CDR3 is TGTGCCAGCAGAGAGGGACAGGGGGGTATCGCTTTCTTT.

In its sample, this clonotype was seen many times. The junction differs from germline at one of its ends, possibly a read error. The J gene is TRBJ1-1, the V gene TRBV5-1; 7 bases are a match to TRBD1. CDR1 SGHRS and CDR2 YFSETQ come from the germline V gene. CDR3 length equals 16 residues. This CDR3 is CASSFRQGGFGTEASF. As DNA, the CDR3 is TGCGCCAGCAGCTTTCGTCAGGGGGGGTTCGGCACTGAAGCTTCCTTT.

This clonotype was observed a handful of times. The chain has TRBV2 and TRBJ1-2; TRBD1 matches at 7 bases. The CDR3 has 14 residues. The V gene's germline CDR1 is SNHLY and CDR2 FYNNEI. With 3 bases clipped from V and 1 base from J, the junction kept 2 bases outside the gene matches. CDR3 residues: CASSEQGGNYGYTF. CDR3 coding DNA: TGTGCCAGCAGTGAGCAGGGGGGTAACTATGGCTACACCTTC.

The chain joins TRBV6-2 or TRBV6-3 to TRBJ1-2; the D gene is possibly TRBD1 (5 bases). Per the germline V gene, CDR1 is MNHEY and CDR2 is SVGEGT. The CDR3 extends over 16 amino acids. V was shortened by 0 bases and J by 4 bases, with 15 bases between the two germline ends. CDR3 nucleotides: TGTGCCAGCAGTTACTCGACAGTTGCAGAGACCTATGGCTACACCTTC. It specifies CASSYSTVAETYGYTF.

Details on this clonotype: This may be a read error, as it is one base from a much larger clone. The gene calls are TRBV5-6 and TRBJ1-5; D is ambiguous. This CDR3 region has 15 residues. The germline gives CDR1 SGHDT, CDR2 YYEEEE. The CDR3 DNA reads TGTGCCAGCAGCTTATTGGGGATCGGCAATGAGCCCCAGCATTTT. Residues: CASSLLGIGNEPQHF. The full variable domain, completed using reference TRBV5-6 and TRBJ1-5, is DAGVTQSPTHLIKTRGQQVTLRCSPKSGHDTVSWYQQALGQGPQFIFQYYEEEERQRGNFPDRFSGHQFPNYSSELNVNALLLGDSALYLCASSLLGIGNEPQHFGDGTRLSIL.